This record covers a single T cell receptor (beta chain). Antigen: not known. This specimen comes from a study of T cells after posttransplantation cyclophosphamide. Findings of the study overall: Later post-transplant blood repertoires were often dominated by donor CD8+ memory clones. Recipient CMV seropositivity and CMV reactivation strongly tracked TRB clonality.

The germline V and J ends were trimmed by 4 bases and 6 bases, with 16 bases remaining between them. Germline lookup yields CDR1 GTSNPN and CDR2 SVGIG (reference sequence). The CDR3 is 13 amino acids. Cells defined as naive were viable CD3+CD4+ or CD3+CD8+ and CCR7+CD45RA+CD45RO-CD95-CD27+CD28+. The related graft donor's blood sample was taken on the day of bone marrow donation. The repertoire was sequenced with immunoSEQ multiplex PCR; TCRdb's copy has only in-frame clones and lacks some. Of roughly 23,000 clones listed, approximately 97% were seen once; the top ten hold about 0.13%. This TCR was recovered from a man aged 50 or older in good health, CMV-negative, and a related stem cell transplant donor. Sequences were obtained from naive CD4+ T cells sorted from PBMCs. The chain has TRBV30 and TRBJ2-7, with a tentative D call TRBD2 (6 bases). CDR3: CAWTRAGLGEQYF. The CDR3 coding sequence is TGTGCCTGGACTAGAGCGGGTCTCGGCGAGCAGTACTTC.